This entry lists 7 T cell receptor beta chains sequenced from one sample in a study of cytomegalovirus exposure and HLA in healthy donors. Both 60 Vbeta primers and 13 Jbeta primers went into the PCR. The protocol was immunoSEQ multiplex PCR, while the TCRdb copy is restricted to in-frame clones and leaves out a portion. Among about 120,000 clones, 7% to 9.5% were seen once, and the ten largest hold around 6%. The sample consisted of PBMCs. These receptors originate from a woman in her thirties or forties in good health and CMV-seropositive.

This clone occurred a few times. This rearrangement joins TRBV6-4 to TRBJ2-1, with a weak D call TRBD2 (7 bases). The CDR3 totals 16 residues. The V end was cut by 2 bases, the J end by 6 bases, with 17 bases between. Germline CDR1 reads MRHNA; CDR2 reads SNTAGT. The CDR3 bases are TGTGCCAGCAGTGACGAGGGGGGGCTCGGGAGCAATGAGCAGTTCTTC. Encoded protein: CASSDEGGLGSNEQFF.

There are many counts of this clone. The chain couples TRBV6-4 to TRBJ1-3; TRBD1 is a possible D gene (6 bases). The germline V gene encodes CDR1 MRHNA and CDR2 SNTAGT. The V gene lost 4 bases and the J gene lost 0 bases, with 10 bases spanning the gap. This CDR3 is 15 amino acids long. CDR3 nucleotide sequence: TGTGCCAGCAGTGCGGACAGCTCCTCTGGAAACACCATATATTTT. It codes for CASSADSSSGNTIYF.

This clone was detected a few times. The chain employs TRBV2 and TRBJ2-7; 7 nucleotides line up with TRBD1. The CDR3 length is 15 residues. Trimming took 5 bases from V and 2 from J; bases not matched to a gene: 9. The germline gives CDR1 SNHLY, CDR2 FYNNEI. The CDR3 protein is CASSPPIQGPYEQYF. The CDR3 bases are TGTGCCAGCAGTCCTCCTATACAGGGGCCCTACGAGCAGTACTTC. Supplemented by reference TRBV2 and TRBJ2-7, the full variable domain reads EPEVTQTPSHQVTQMGQEVILRCVPISNHLYFYWYRQILGQKVEFLVSFYNNEISEKSEIFDDQFSVERPDGSNFTLKIRSTKLEDSAMYFCASSPPIQGPYEQYFGPGTRLTVT.

In this sample, this clone turned up a few times. This rearrangement joins TRBV27 to TRBJ2-5; D is uncertain. Deletions cut 0 bases from V and 5 bases from J, with 7 bases between. Germline loops: CDR1 MNHEY, CDR2 SMNVEV (reference sequence). CDR3 length: 13 amino acids. The CDR3: CASSLSSLETQYF. DNA for the CDR3: TGTGCCAGCAGTTTATCGTCTTTGGAGACCCAGTACTTC.

The rearrangement joins TRBV5-1 to TRBJ2-7, with 8 bases fitting TRBD2. V was pared by 3 bases and J by 3 bases, with 8 bases of the junction left unmatched. CDR1 and CDR2 from the germline V gene are SGHRS and YFSETQ. This CDR3 contains 15 residues. For the CDR3, the DNA is TGCGCCAGCAGCTCCGGGGGGGGATCCAACTACGAGCAGTACTTC. It specifies CASSSGGGSNYEQYF.

The chain carries TRBV19 and TRBJ2-2; TRBD1 matches 7 bases. CDR3 length: 15 amino acids. Germline loops: CDR1 LNHDA, CDR2 SQIVND (reference sequence). Trimming at V came to 6 bases and at J to 0 bases, leaving 4 bases not matched to a gene. As DNA, the CDR3 is TGTGCCAGTAGAGACAGGGACCCGAACACCGGGGAGCTGTTTTTT. Encoded protein: CASRDRDPNTGELFF.

This clone came up a few times. J is TRBJ1-6 and V is TRBV19, with D possibly being TRBD1 (5 bases). V was trimmed by 3 bases and J by 3 bases, leaving 12 bases between them. Per the germline V gene, CDR1 is LNHDA and CDR2 is SQIVND (reference sequence). This CDR3 region has 16 residues. CDR3 DNA: TGTGCCAGTAGTATGAGCAGGGTGTTCTATAATTCACCCCTCCACTTT. Amino acid sequence: CASSMSRVFYNSPLHF.